These 15 T cell receptor beta chains originate from one sample sequenced in a study of neurological immune-mediated disorders. Sample time point: longitudinal time-point 2. From the 5' RACE reads, TCRdb called clonotypes with MiXCR, one entry per CDR3 protein. Of 65,000 to 95,000 distinct CDR3 sequences listed, about 5.6% are singletons. Sequenced sample: PBMCs. These receptors all come from a woman aged 55-69 years with multiple sclerosis.

This clonotype was observed at least ten times. The DNA for the CDR3 is TGCAGTGCTTCTCCACCCCGGACAGATAGCAATCAGCCCCAGCATTTT. This translates into CSASPPRTDSNQPQHF. This chain connects TRBV20-1 to TRBJ1-5; D is perhaps TRBD1 (6 bases). Trimming removed 5 bases from V and 0 bases from J, with 17 bases in between. Germline V lookup: CDR1 DFQATT, CDR2 SNEGSKA (reference sequence). The CDR3 runs 16 residues.

About this clonotype: A read error may explain this, as a much larger clone is one base away. This chain joins TRBV20-1 and TRBJ2-7; D gene unclear. The V gene's germline CDR1 is DFQATT and CDR2 SNEGSKA (reference sequence). The germline V and J ends were trimmed by 4 bases and 6 bases, with 10 bases remaining between them. The CDR3 spans 11 residues. CDR3 nucleotide sequence: TGCAGTGCTATCTTAAACAGCGAGCAGTACTTC. Protein: CSAILNSEQYF.

This clonotype was counted many times. The chain is built from TRBV5-1 and TRBJ2-7, with 10 bases identical to TRBD1. Germline assignment: CDR1 SGHRS and CDR2 YFSETQ. The junction had 2 bases not matched to a gene; V was cut back by 3 bases and J by 2 bases. The CDR3 spans 14 residues. The CDR3 reads CASSSGQGAYEQYF. CDR3 DNA sequence: TGCGCCAGCAGCTCTGGACAGGGGGCCTACGAGCAGTACTTC.

There are many counts of this clonotype. V usage is TRBV5-1 and J usage is TRBJ2-7; D gene uncertain. V lost 0 bases to trimming and J lost 7 bases, with 17 bases between them. The CDR3 totals 15 residues. Per germline, CDR1 SGHRS and CDR2 YFSETQ. The CDR3 region is CASSLVSRGQGEQYF. The CDR3 DNA reads as TGCGCCAGCAGCTTGGTCTCCAGAGGCCAAGGGGAGCAGTACTTC.

This clonotype turned up a few times. V gene TRBV6-2 or TRBV6-3 combines with J gene TRBJ2-5, with 10 bases aligning to TRBD1. The CDR3 loop spans 15 amino acids. V shed 2 bases, J shed 4 bases, and the junction held 4 bases outside the gene matches. Germline CDR1 and CDR2: MNHEY and SVGEGT. The CDR3 spells CASSYPTGGGETQYF. CDR3 nucleotide sequence: TGTGCCAGCAGTTACCCGACAGGGGGCGGAGAGACCCAGTACTTC.

At least ten counts were recorded for this clonotype. The genes are TRBV3-1 and TRBJ1-4; 7 nucleotides match TRBD1. CDR3 length equals 14 residues. V dropped 0 bases and J dropped 9; count of bases not matched to a gene: 4. Germline V gene lookup returns CDR1 LGHDT and CDR2 YNNKEL (reference sequence). CDR3 nucleotides: TGTGCCAGCAGCCAAGAGACAGGGAGGAAAAAACTGTTTTTT. Its translation is CASSQETGRKKLFF.

This clonotype was seen at least ten times. In DNA, the CDR3 is TGTGCCAGCTCACTGACAGGGAATTCTAATTCACCCCTCCACTTT. The encoded protein is CASSLTGNSNSPLHF. The chain carries TRBV18 and TRBJ1-6; 7 nucleotides line up with TRBD1. The CDR3 is made up of 15 amino acids. Germline trimming cut 4 bases from V and 6 bases from J; bases unmatched to any gene: 6. Germline V lookup: CDR1 KGHSH, CDR2 LQKENI.

This clonotype has at least ten counts. The chain employs TRBV7-2 and TRBJ2-1; the D gene is possibly TRBD2 (5 bases). The V end was cut by 5 bases, the J end by 9 bases, with 8 bases between. The CDR3 consists of 11 residues. Germline CDR1 is SGHTA and CDR2 is FQGNSA. CDR3: CASSRTPEQFF. The CDR3 coding sequence is TGTGCCAGCAGCCGGACTCCTGAGCAGTTCTTC.

This clonotype was counted at least ten times. The chain uses TRBV5-1 and TRBJ2-7; D is unclear. The CDR3 consists of 13 residues. Germline V gene data show CDR1 as SGHRS and CDR2 as YFSETQ. V lost 2 bases and J 3 bases, leaving 9 bases between the germline ends. CDR3 nucleotide sequence: TGCGCCAGCAGCTTTGTAGTCGACTACGAGCAGTACTTC. This translates into CASSFVVDYEQYF.

Many counts were recorded for this clonotype. This chain connects TRBV5-1 to TRBJ2-1; TRBD2 is a possible D gene (6 bases). The CDR3 loop spans 15 amino acids. The germline V and J ends were trimmed by 5 bases and 6 bases, with 18 bases remaining between them. CDR1 SGHRS and CDR2 YFSETQ come from the germline V gene. CDR3 region: CASSPEQRAFNEQFF. The CDR3 DNA sequence: TGCGCCAGCAGTCCCGAACAGCGGGCGTTCAATGAGCAGTTCTTC.

This clonotype was found many times. The rearrangement links TRBV2 to TRBJ2-6; 7 nucleotides agree with TRBD1. Trimming cost V 8 bases and J 0 bases; bases outside gene matches: 4. The CDR3 loop spans 15 amino acids. Germline V gene sequence: CDR1 SNHLY, CDR2 FYNNEI. CDR3 sequence (DNA): TGTGCCAGCCGGACAGGATACTCTGGGGCCAACGTCCTGACTTTC. Protein sequence: CASRTGYSGANVLTF.

This clonotype was recorded at least ten times. This chain uses TRBV25-1 with TRBJ2-2, with D possibly matching TRBD2 (7 bases). This CDR3 contains 14 residues. Between the trimmed V and J ends, which lost 6 bases and 1 base, there was a span of 9 bases. Germline V gene data show CDR1 as MGHDK and CDR2 as SYGVNS. CDR3 protein: CASRGGGNTGELFF. In nucleotides, the CDR3 is TGTGCCAGCAGAGGGGGGGGGAACACCGGGGAGCTGTTTTTT.

This clonotype was counted ten times or more. The J gene is TRBJ2-2, the V gene TRBV5-1; D is possibly TRBD1 (6 bases). V lost 5 bases and J 3 bases, leaving 11 bases between the germline ends. Germline values: CDR1 SGHRS, CDR2 YFSETQ. This CDR3 contains 14 residues. The CDR3 DNA reads TGCGCCAGCAGATTTGCAGGGGACACCGGGGAGCTGTTTTTT. It encodes CASRFAGDTGELFF.

Concerning this clonotype: A much more abundant neighbour one base away suggests this may be a read error. V gene TRBV7-8 combines with J gene TRBJ1-4; no definite D call. The CDR3 spans 15 residues. In germline, CDR1 is SGHVS, CDR2 FQNEAQ. In DNA, the CDR3 is TGTGCCAGCAGTGCTAACACTCCAACTAATGAAAAAATGTTTTTT. It codes for CASSANTPTNEKMFF. Full variable domain (remainder filled in from reference TRBV7-8 and TRBJ1-4): GAGVSQSPRYKVAKRGQDVALRCDPISGHVSLFWYQQALGQGPEFLTYFQNEAQLDKSGLPSDRFFAERPEGSVSTLKIQRTQQEDSAVYLCASSANTPTNEKMFFGSGTQLSVL.

This clonotype has at least ten counts. The V gene is TRBV6-5, the J gene TRBJ2-7; 9 bases are a match to TRBD2. The CDR3 runs 14 residues. V shed 5 bases and J 3 bases; nucleotides not matched to a gene: 5. Germline loops: CDR1 MNHEY, CDR2 SVGAGI. The CDR3 sequence is CASSPGLARYEQYF. CDR3 nucleotides: TGTGCCAGCAGTCCGGGACTAGCTCGCTACGAGCAGTACTTC.